One sample yielded the 15 T cell receptor beta chains listed below, sequenced in a study of shared clonotypes between healthy human individuals. Repertoires were generated with immunoSEQ multiplex PCR, while TCRdb's copy carries only in-frame clones and drops some. Altogether around 560,000 clones are present, 85% to 95% being singletons, with the ten largest covering 0.095% to 0.14%. Naive CD8 isolation took CD45RO-negative cells positively selected for CCR7 and excluded terminally differentiated effector memory CD45RA+ cells. Sequences were obtained from naive CD8+ T cells sorted from blood. Receptors originate from a woman under 40 in good health.

In DNA form, the CDR3 reads TGTGCCAGCAGTGAAATTTTGGCTAGCGCCGACTCCTACGAGCAGTACTTC. Its translation is CASSEILASADSYEQYF. This chain connects TRBV2 to TRBJ2-7; D might be TRBD2 (6 bases). The V end lost 2 bases, the J end lost 0 bases, and 17 bases lay between the germline ends. Germline V gene data show CDR1 as SNHLY and CDR2 as FYNNEI. CDR3 length: 17 residues.

As to this clone: Without the conserved terminal phenylalanine or tryptophan, this CDR3 likely stems from a read error. The genes are TRBV28 and TRBJ2-7, with no clear D. This CDR3 comprises 15 residues. V was pared by 3 bases and J by 5 bases, with 17 bases between. Germline CDR1 reads MDHEN; CDR2 reads SYDVKM. The CDR3 bases are TGTGCCAGCAGTTTCGCGTTAGGCAGTATCCACGAGCAGTACCTC. Translation: CASSFALGSIHEQYL.

The chain is built from TRBV6-5 and TRBJ1-1; D ambiguous. Trimming took off 6 bases at V and 1 base at J, with 15 bases between the two ends. Germline V gene sequence: CDR1 MNHEY, CDR2 SVGAGI. This CDR3 region has 15 residues. The CDR3 spells CASRPFSGTNTEAFF. The CDR3 DNA follows: TGTGCCAGCAGACCCTTTTCGGGTACGAACACTGAAGCTTTCTTT.

The V call is TRBV4-2, the J call TRBJ1-5, with D perhaps TRBD1 (6 bases). In germline, CDR1 is LGHNA, CDR2 YNFKEQ. This CDR3 comprises 15 residues. V was shortened by 4 bases and J by 5 bases, with 15 bases between the two germline ends. This CDR3 reads CASSLHDRIDQPQHF. The CDR3 DNA reads as TGTGCCAGCAGCCTCCATGACAGGATAGATCAGCCCCAGCATTTT.

This clone was observed once. V is TRBV28 and J is TRBJ1-5, with a tentative D call TRBD1 (5 bases). Deletions cut 5 bases from V and 6 bases from J, with 17 bases between. This CDR3 is 15 amino acids long. Per germline, CDR1 MDHEN and CDR2 SYDVKM. CDR3 sequence (DNA): TGTGCCAGCAGTCCCCCGGCGTGGGGGGGTCAGCCCCAGCATTTT. It encodes CASSPPAWGGQPQHF.

V is TRBV11-2 and J is TRBJ2-7, with D possibly being TRBD2 (5 bases). CDR1 and CDR2 from the germline V gene are SGHAT and FQNNGV. There are 13 residues in the CDR3. V gave up 1 base and J gave up 4 bases, with 8 bases separating them. The CDR3 sequence: CASSLGTEYEQYF. Here the CDR3 DNA reads TGTGCCAGCAGCTTAGGGACTGAATACGAGCAGTACTTC.

V usage is TRBV5-4 and J usage is TRBJ2-7; 13 bases are a match to TRBD2. The CDR3 loop spans 19 amino acids. The V segment lost 0 bases and the J segment 1 base; nucleotides outside the gene matches: 10. The germline V gene has CDR1 SGHNT and CDR2 YYREEE (reference sequence). The CDR3 sequence: CASSLVGGLAGRGSYEQYF. CDR3 in DNA: TGTGCCAGCAGCTTGGTGGGGGGACTAGCGGGACGCGGTTCCTACGAGCAGTACTTC.

The chain is built from TRBV21-1 and TRBJ1-1. TRBV21-1 is a pseudogene segment. The length of the CDR3 is 13 residues. CDR3 sequence: CASSLPTGGEAFF. DNA of the CDR3: TGTGCCAGCAGCCTCCCGACGGGAGGGGAAGCTTTCTTT.

V usage is TRBV11-2 and J usage is TRBJ2-7, with TRBD1 as a possible D gene (7 bases). This CDR3 region has 14 residues. Germline CDR1 reads SGHAT; CDR2 reads FQNNGV. Trimming stripped 3 bases from V and 3 bases from J, with 12 bases between. The CDR3 loop reads CASSFGGGYYEQYF. The CDR3 bases are TGTGCCAGCAGCTTCGGAGGGGGCTACTACGAGCAGTACTTC.

The chain joins TRBV5-8 to TRBJ1-5, with D uncertain. CDR1 and CDR2 from the germline V gene are SGHTS and YDEGEE. CDR3 length: 15 amino acids. Between the trimmed V and J ends, which lost 0 bases and 7 bases, there was a span of 14 bases. The CDR3 DNA reads TGTGCCAGCAGCTTGGCCGCGGGGATAACCCAGCCCCAGCATTTT. It translates to CASSLAAGITQPQHF. Full variable domain (rest looked up from reference TRBV5-8 and TRBJ1-5): EAGVTQSPTHLIKTRGQQATLRCSPISGHTSVYWYQQALGLGLQFLLWYDEGEERNRGNFPPRFSGRQFPNYSSELNVNALELEDSALYLCASSLAAGITQPQHFGDGTRLSIL.

The V and J genes are TRBV5-1 and TRBJ1-1; maybe TRBD1 (5 bases). V was shortened by 1 base and J by 4 bases, with 11 bases between the two germline ends. Germline V gene data show CDR1 as SGHRS and CDR2 as YFSETQ. CDR3 length: 14 residues. CDR3 bases: TGCGCCAGCAGCTTGAACAGGAGAAGCACTGAAGCTTTCTTT. Translating gives CASSLNRRSTEAFF.

This clone was detected only once. The genes are TRBV10-1 and TRBJ2-1; the match to TRBD2 covers 9 bases. V dropped 5 bases and J dropped 7; count of bases not matched to a gene: 3. The V gene's germline CDR1 is WNHNN and CDR2 SYGVQD (reference sequence). The CDR3 length is 13 residues. Here the CDR3 reads CASSPGLANEQFF. CDR3 nucleotides: TGCGCCAGCAGTCCGGGACTAGCTAATGAGCAGTTCTTC.

Note on this clone: The sample contains more than one DNA sequence encoding this CDR3. The rearrangement uses TRBV27 and TRBJ2-7; D is uncertain. Trimming pared 2 bases from V and 3 bases from J, leaving 11 bases between. Germline assignment: CDR1 MNHEY and CDR2 SMNVEV (reference sequence). The length of the CDR3 is 14 residues. CDR3 nucleotide sequence: TGTGCCAGCAGTTTAAAAGGGCAGTACTACGAGCAGTACTTC. Protein product: CASSLKGQYYEQYF.

This rearrangement joins TRBV18 to TRBJ2-6; D is perhaps TRBD1 (5 bases). The CDR3 is 16 amino acids. V lost 3 bases, J lost 3 bases, and 12 bases lay in between. Germline V CDR1 and CDR2: KGHSH, LQKENI. CDR3 bases: TGTGCCAGCTCACCGCAAGGGGTAAATGGGGCCAACGTCCTGACTTTC. This gives the protein CASSPQGVNGANVLTF.

This chain connects TRBV27 to TRBJ2-7; the D call may be TRBD1 or TRBD2 (6 bases each). CDR3 size: 13 residues. CDR1 is MNHEY and CDR2 is SMNVEV in the germline V gene (reference sequence). Trimming stripped 4 bases from V and 7 bases from J, with 14 bases between. This CDR3 reads CASSYMTGGEQYF. In nucleotides, the CDR3 is TGTGCCAGCAGTTACATGACAGGAGGGGAGCAGTACTTC.